This T cell receptor beta chain was recorded in a study of shared clonotypes between healthy human individuals. Findings of the study overall: Depth was large, yet rarefaction showed that sorted-subset sequencing was incomplete. Estimated richness was generally greater in naive than memory subsets.

An assay was performed, and its level was deep. Here immunoSEQ multiplex PCR was the method, and the copy in TCRdb shows in-frame clones only, minus some. This repertoire shows more than 1,200,000 clones, about 98.5% found once; its top ten account for around 0.38%. A note on this clone: The antigen is not known.

The germline V gene encodes CDR1 SGHTA and CDR2 FQGNSA. V was cut by 5 bases and J by 3 bases, with 11 bases left in between. The CDR3 totals 13 residues. The source is a man younger than 40 in good health. This chain uses TRBV7-2 with TRBJ2-7; no definite D call. The specimen was naive CD4+ T cells sorted from blood. Subset indicated: CD45RA+ positively selected. The CDR3 DNA is TGTGCCAGCAGCCCCAGCCCTTTCTACGAGCAGTACTTC. Its protein is CASSPSPFYEQYF.